The present T cell receptor beta chain was sequenced within a study of shared clonotypes between healthy human individuals. Study outcomes and limitations: Naive subsets, compared against memory subsets, generally had larger estimated richness values. The study found lower generation probabilities in non-shared clonotypes than in those shared by all four donors.

Only Caucasian adults living in Nashville, Tennessee made up the donor group. A word on this clone: Its antigen is not identified.

The CDR3 runs 13 residues. Germline CDR1 SNHLY, CDR2 FYNNEI. Trimming stripped 5 bases from V and 10 bases from J, with 12 bases between. Sorted-subset replicate PCR reactions were performed with around 200 ng DNA, corresponding to tens of thousands of T cell genomes. Generated by immunoSEQ multiplex PCR, the TCRdb table keeps only in-frame clones and is missing some. Of over 2 million clones detected, 95% appear once; the ten largest clones hold roughly 0.13%. The source is a man aged 18 to 30 in good health. Sequencing was carried out using naive CD4+ T cells sorted from blood. Subset defined: CD45RA+ positively selected. The chain is built from TRBV2 and TRBJ1-6; D is uncertain. CDR3 protein: CASSISSWSPLHF. The CDR3 bases are TGTGCCAGCAGTATCAGCAGCTGGTCACCCCTCCACTTT.